This T cell receptor beta chain was sequenced in a study of T cells in Graves' hyperthyroidism and ophthalmopathy. The TCR beta CDR3 regions underwent amplification using RNA transcripts as the source. HTBI primers were employed in a first-round RT-PCR of the TCR CDR3. Using its own MiXCR run on the multiplex PCR reads, TCRdb lists one record per CDR3 protein. This table holds about 840,000 distinct CDR3 sequences, 35% to 45% found once. Newly diagnosed hyperthyroidism, duration under 2 months, in patients aged 18 to 65. The germline CDR1 and CDR2 sequences are DFQATT and SNEGSKA (reference sequence). Unmatched junction bases numbered 1, after V lost 5 bases and J lost 5 bases. The CDR3 is 12 amino acids.

The chain links TRBV20-1 to TRBJ1-2; 11 bases map to TRBD1. The receptor's source is a man aged 18-30 years with Graves' hyperthyroidism. The specimen was blood. The CDR3 protein is CSAGQGAYGYTF. CDR3 coding DNA: TGCAGTGCTGGACAGGGGGCTTATGGCTACACCTTC.